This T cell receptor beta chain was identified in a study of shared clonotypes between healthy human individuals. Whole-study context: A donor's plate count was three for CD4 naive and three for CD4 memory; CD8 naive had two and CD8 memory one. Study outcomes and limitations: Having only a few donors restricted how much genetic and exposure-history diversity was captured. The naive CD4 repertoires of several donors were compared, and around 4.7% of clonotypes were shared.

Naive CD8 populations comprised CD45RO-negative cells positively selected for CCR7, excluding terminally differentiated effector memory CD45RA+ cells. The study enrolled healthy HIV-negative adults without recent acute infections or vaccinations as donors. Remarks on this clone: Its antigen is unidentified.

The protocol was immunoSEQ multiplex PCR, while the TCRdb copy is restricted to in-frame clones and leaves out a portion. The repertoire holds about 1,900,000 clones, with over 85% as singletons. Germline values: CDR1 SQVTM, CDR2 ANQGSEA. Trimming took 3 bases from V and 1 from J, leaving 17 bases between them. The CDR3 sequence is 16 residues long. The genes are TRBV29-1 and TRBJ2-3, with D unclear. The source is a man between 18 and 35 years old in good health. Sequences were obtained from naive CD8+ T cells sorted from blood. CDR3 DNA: TGCAGCGTTGATTGGAGCCTGGGAAGGGGCACAGATACGCAGTATTTT. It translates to CSVDWSLGRGTDTQYF.